A selection of T cell receptor beta chains follows, all from one sample in a study of blood T cell repertoires in COVID-19. The table came from immunoSEQ multiplex PCR; TCRdb's copy has only in-frame clones and leaves some out. Among around 210,000 clones listed, nearly 90% were seen once. The sequenced sample consisted of peripheral blood. All receptors derive from a man between 50 and 59 years old with COVID-19, enrolled during active disease. The CDR3 runs from the conserved cysteine through the conserved F or W. The D gene is left open where the match is weak. Clone size is given for some rows only: seen once, a few or many times, or a class if the clone is expanded.

-	few	TRBV14	15	TRBJ1-2	TGTGCCAGCAGCCAAGATCAAGGGACATTCTATGGCTACACCTTC	CASSQDQGTFYGYTF
-	-	TRBV21-1	18	TRBJ2-2	TGTGCCAGCAGCAAAGAAACACGGGGACAGGGGAACACCGGGGAGCTGTTTTTT	CASSKETRGQGNTGELFF
-	-	TRBV12-3/TRBV12-4	13	TRBJ2-7	TGTGCCAGCAGTTTTCAGTTCCCCTACGAGCAGTACTTC	CASSFQFPYEQYF
TRBD1	-	TRBV6-5	15	TRBJ1-5	TGTGCCAGCAGTCCGACAGGGAATAGCAATCAGCCCCAGCATTTT	CASSPTGNSNQPQHF
-	-	TRBV15	19	TRBJ2-3	TGTGCCACCAGCAGAGATTCGTCTGTCTGGGGCGGTAGCACAGATACGCAGTATTTT	CATSRDSSVWGGSTDTQYF
TRBD1	-	TRBV7-9	15	TRBJ1-1	TGTGCCAGCAGGAAACAGGGGTGGGACGGCACTGAAGCTTTCTTT	CASRKQGWDGTEAFF
TRBD2	-	TRBV3-1/TRBV3-2	19	TRBJ2-1	TGTGCCAGCAGCAAAGTAGGGGTAGCGGGGGGTTTTTCCTACAATGAGCAGTTCTTC	CASSKVGVAGGFSYNEQFF
-	-	TRBV7-3	16	TRBJ2-2	TGTGCCAGCAGCTTAACCCCGGGGGAAAGGACCGGGGAGCTGTTTTTT	CASSLTPGERTGELFF
TRBD2	-	TRBV18	17	TRBJ2-1	TGTGCCAGCCGGGGACTAGCGGGAGGCAACTCCTACAATGAGCAGTTCTTC	CASRGLAGGNSYNEQFF
TRBD2	-	TRBV6-2/TRBV6-3	17	TRBJ2-1	TGTGCCAGCAGTTTCAACCTGCGGGGGTCCAAATACAATGAGCAGTTCTTC	CASSFNLRGSKYNEQFF
TRBD1	-	TRBV24-1	15	TRBJ2-3	TGTGCCACCAGTGCCCGGACAGGGGGTACAGATACGCAGTATTTT	CATSARTGGTDTQYF
-	few	TRBV11-2	14	TRBJ2-7	TGTGCCAGCAGCGCACAGGTGTTCTCCTACGAGCAGTACTTC	CASSAQVFSYEQYF
-	-	TRBV10-1	14	TRBJ2-3	TGCGCCAGCAGTGACCCAACAAGCACAGATACGCAGTATTTT	CASSDPTSTDTQYF
-	-	TRBV7-9	12	TRBJ2-7	TGTGCCAGCAGCCAGACTGCCTACGAGCAGTACTTC	CASSQTAYEQYF
TRBD1	-	TRBV5-1	14	TRBJ1-4	TGCGCCAGCAGCTTGAGAGGGGGCGGTGAAAAACTGTTTTTT	CASSLRGGGEKLFF
TRBD1	-	TRBV2	13	TRBJ1-2	TGTGCCAGCACAAGGACAGGCGGCTATGGCTACACCTTC	CASTRTGGYGYTF
TRBD2	-	TRBV5-1	17	TRBJ2-7	TGCGCCAGCAGCCCGCAAGGGCTAGCGGGAGTCTCGGGAGAGCAGTACTTC	CASSPQGLAGVSGEQYF
-	-	TRBV7-3	12	TRBJ2-2	TGTGCCAGCAGCTTCGTTCCCGGGGAGCTGTTTTTT	CASSFVPGELFF
-	-	TRBV27	17	TRBJ1-2	TGTGCCAGCAGTTTTGGGCCTGAAGACCAACCGGGGTATGGCTACACCTTC	CASSFGPEDQPGYGYTF
TRBD1	-	TRBV6-5	15	TRBJ2-3	TGTGCCAGCAGTTACTGGGACGACAGGGAAGATACGCAGTATTTT	CASSYWDDREDTQYF
TRBD2	-	TRBV9	17	TRBJ2-3	TGTGCCAGCAGCTTTCAAACTAGCGGGTTTAGCACAGATACGCAGTATTTT	CASSFQTSGFSTDTQYF
-	-	TRBV19	12	TRBJ2-7	TGTGCCAGTAGTAATTTTGGGCTCGAGCAGTACTTC	CASSNFGLEQYF
TRBD2	-	TRBV6-5	15	TRBJ2-1	TGTGCCAGCAGCCGACCGGGACTAGGGTGGAATGAGCAGTTCTTC	CASSRPGLGWNEQFF
-	-	TRBV6-1	14	TRBJ2-3	TGTGCCAGCAGTGATCTAGCAATGACAGATACGCAGTATTTT	CASSDLAMTDTQYF
-	-	TRBV19	15	TRBJ1-4	TGTGCCAGTAGTATAGGCGAAAGGAGGAATGAAAAACTGTTTTTT	CASSIGERRNEKLFF
TRBD1	-	TRBV7-6	14	TRBJ2-7	TGTGCCAGCAAAACCGGACAGGGAGTGAGCGAGCAGTACTTC	CASKTGQGVSEQYF
TRBD2	-	TRBV27	14	TRBJ2-5	TGTGCCAGTGGGGGACTAGCGGGGGGAGAGACCCAGTACTTC	CASGGLAGGETQYF
-	-	TRBV18	15	TRBJ1-4	TGTGCCAGCTCACCAAACGGGACACCAACTCAAAAACTGTTTTTT	CASSPNGTPTQKLFF
TRBD1	-	TRBV18	19	TRBJ1-1	TGTGCCAGCTCACCCCCGACCTGGACAGGAGGAACAATAGGCGCTGAAGCTTTCTTT	CASSPPTWTGGTIGAEAFF
TRBD2	once	TRBV23-1	18	TRBJ2-7	TGCGCCAGCAGTCAGACAAGGCGGCTAGCGGGGGTATTCGACGAGCAGTACTTC	CASSQTRRLAGVFDEQYF
TRBD2	-	TRBV3-1/TRBV3-2	17	TRBJ2-3	TGTGCCAGCAGCCAACGGATAGCGGGAGGGCCTGCAGATACGCAGTATTTT	CASSQRIAGGPADTQYF
TRBD1	-	TRBV9	16	TRBJ2-1	TGTGCCAGCAGCGTAGCCGGACAGGGGGCTTGGAATGAGCAGTTCTTC	CASSVAGQGAWNEQFF
-	-	TRBV2	16	TRBJ2-5	TGTGCCAGCAGTGAAGCGTCTGGGGGGGGGCTGGAGACCCAGTACTTC	CASSEASGGGLETQYF
-	-	TRBV3-1/TRBV3-2	15	TRBJ2-5	TGTGCCAGCAGCCAAGCCCCCTCCACGCTAGGGACCCAGTACTTC	CASSQAPSTLGTQYF
TRBD1	-	TRBV29-1	14	TRBJ2-3	TGCAGCGTTGATAAACAGGGGATCACAGATACGCAGTATTTT	CSVDKQGITDTQYF
-	-	TRBV27	15	TRBJ2-1	TGTGCCAGCAGGTCGACAGGAAGGACCTACAATGAGCAGTTCTTC	CASRSTGRTYNEQFF
TRBD2	-	TRBV25-1	16	TRBJ2-1	TGTGCCAGCAGTGAATTCTCTGGCGGGAGGGCCCATGAGCAGTTCTTC	CASSEFSGGRAHEQFF
-	-	TRBV5-4	14	TRBJ2-7	TGTGCCAGCAGGGTGGACTCAAAGTCCTACGAGCAGTACTTC	CASRVDSKSYEQYF
TRBD2	once	TRBV7-9	17	TRBJ2-1	TGTGCCAGCAGCTCTCTAGCGGGGGCGAGCTCCTACAATGAGCAGTTCTTC	CASSSLAGASSYNEQFF
-	-	TRBV30	13	TRBJ1-1	TGTGCCTGGAGTGTACGGGGGGCCACTGAAGCTTTCTTT	CAWSVRGATEAFF
TRBD2	-	TRBV25-1	18	TRBJ2-1	TGTGCCAGCAGTGAATATGGGCCACTAGCGGGAGTTGACAATGAGCAGTTCTTC	CASSEYGPLAGVDNEQFF
TRBD1	-	TRBV18	13	TRBJ2-7	TGTGCCAGCTCATGGGACAGCTCCTACGAGCAGTACTTC	CASSWDSSYEQYF